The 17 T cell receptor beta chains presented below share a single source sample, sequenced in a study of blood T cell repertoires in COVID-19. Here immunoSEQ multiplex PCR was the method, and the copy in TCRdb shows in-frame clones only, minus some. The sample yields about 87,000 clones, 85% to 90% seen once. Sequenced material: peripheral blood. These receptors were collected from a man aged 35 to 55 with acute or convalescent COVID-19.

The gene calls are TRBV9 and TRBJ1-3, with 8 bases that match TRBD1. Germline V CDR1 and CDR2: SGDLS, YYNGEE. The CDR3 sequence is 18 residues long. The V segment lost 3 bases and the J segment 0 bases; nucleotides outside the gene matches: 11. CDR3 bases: TGTGCCAGCAGCGGTCCGACAGGGGTGGTCCACTCTGGAAACACCATATATTTT. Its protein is CASSGPTGVVHSGNTIYF. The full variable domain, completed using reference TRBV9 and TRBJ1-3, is DSGVTQTPKHLITATGQRVTLRCSPRSGDLSVYWYQQSLDQGLQFLIQYYNGEERAKGNILERFSAQQFPDLHSELNLSSLELGDSALYFCASSGPTGVVHSGNTIYFGEGSWLTVV.

The CDR3 is CASSPEGVSPLHF. CDR3 DNA sequence: TGTGCCAGCAGCCCAGAGGGGGTTTCACCCCTCCACTTT. This sequence joins TRBV7-2 and TRBJ1-6; TRBD1 might be the D (6 bases). The CDR3 consists of 13 residues. Germline CDR1 SGHTA, CDR2 FQGNSA. Trimming removed 5 bases at V and 9 bases at J, with 11 bases between.

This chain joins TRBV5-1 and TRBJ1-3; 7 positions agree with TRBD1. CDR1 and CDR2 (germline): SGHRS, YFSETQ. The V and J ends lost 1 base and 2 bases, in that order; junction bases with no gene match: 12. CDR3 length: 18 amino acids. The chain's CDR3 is CASSLSVGRQGAGNTIYF. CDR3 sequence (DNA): TGCGCCAGCAGCTTGAGCGTTGGGAGACAGGGAGCTGGAAACACCATATATTTT.

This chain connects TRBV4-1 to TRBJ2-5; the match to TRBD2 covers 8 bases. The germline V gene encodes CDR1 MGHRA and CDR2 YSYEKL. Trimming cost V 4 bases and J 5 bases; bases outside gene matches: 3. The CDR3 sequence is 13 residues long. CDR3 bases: TGCGCCAGCAGCCCCCAGCGGGGGGAGACCCAGTACTTC. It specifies CASSPQRGETQYF.

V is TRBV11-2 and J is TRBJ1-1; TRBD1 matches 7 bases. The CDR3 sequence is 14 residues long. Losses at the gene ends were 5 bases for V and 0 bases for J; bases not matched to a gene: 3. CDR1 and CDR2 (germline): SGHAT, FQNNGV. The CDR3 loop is CASSIDRVNTEAFF. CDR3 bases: TGTGCCAGCAGCATCGACAGGGTGAACACTGAAGCTTTCTTT.

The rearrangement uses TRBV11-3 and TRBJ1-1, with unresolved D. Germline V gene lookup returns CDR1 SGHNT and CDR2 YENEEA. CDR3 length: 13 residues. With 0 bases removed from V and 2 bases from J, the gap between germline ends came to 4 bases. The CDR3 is CASSLELNTEAFF. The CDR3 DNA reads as TGTGCCAGCAGCTTAGAGTTAAACACTGAAGCTTTCTTT.

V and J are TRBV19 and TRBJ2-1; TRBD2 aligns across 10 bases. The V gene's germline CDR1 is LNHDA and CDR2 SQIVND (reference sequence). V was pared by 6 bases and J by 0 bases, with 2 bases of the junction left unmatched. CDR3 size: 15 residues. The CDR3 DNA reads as TGTGCCAGTAGGTCTAGCGGGAGCTCCTACAATGAGCAGTTCTTC. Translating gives CASRSSGSSYNEQFF.

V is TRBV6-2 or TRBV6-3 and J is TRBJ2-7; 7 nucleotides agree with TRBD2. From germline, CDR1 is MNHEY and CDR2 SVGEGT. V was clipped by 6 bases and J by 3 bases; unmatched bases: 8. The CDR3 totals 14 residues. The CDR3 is CASSLGGGVYEQYF. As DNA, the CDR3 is TGTGCCAGCAGCCTCGGCGGGGGAGTCTACGAGCAGTACTTC.

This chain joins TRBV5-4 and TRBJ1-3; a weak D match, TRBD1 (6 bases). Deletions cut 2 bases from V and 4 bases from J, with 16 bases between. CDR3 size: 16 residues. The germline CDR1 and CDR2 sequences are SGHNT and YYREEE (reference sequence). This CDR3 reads CASSLQGSRLGNTIYF. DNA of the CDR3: TGTGCCAGCAGCTTACAGGGTAGTCGATTAGGAAACACCATATATTTT. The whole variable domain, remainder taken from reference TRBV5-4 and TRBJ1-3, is ETGVTQSPTHLIKTRGQQVTLRCSSQSGHNTVSWYQQALGQGPQFIFQYYREEENGRGNFPPRFSGLQFPNYSSELNVNALELDDSALYLCASSLQGSRLGNTIYFGEGSWLTVV.

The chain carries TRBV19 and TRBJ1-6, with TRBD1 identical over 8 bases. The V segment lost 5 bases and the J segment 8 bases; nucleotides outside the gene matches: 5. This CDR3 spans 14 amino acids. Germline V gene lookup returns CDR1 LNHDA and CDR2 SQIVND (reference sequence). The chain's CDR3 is CASSWGQEDSPLHF. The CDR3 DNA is TGTGCCAGTAGTTGGGGACAGGAGGATTCACCCCTCCACTTT.

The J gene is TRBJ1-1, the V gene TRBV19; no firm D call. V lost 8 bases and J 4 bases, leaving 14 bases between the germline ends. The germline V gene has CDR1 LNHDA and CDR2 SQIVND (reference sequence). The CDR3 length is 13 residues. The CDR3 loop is CASSWMGATEAFF. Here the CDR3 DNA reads TGTGCCAGTTCCTGGATGGGAGCCACTGAAGCTTTCTTT.

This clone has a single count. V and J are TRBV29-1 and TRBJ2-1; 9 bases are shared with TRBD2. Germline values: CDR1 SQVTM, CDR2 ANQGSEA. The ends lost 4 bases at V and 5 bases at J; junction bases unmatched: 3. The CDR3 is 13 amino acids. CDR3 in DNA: TGCAGCGTTGCCGGGACTAGCCACAATGAGCAGTTCTTC. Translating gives CSVAGTSHNEQFF.

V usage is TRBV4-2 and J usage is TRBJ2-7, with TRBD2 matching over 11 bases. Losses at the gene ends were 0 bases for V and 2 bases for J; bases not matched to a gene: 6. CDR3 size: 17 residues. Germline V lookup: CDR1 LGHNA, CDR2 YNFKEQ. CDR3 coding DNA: TGTGCCAGCAGCCAAGATAGTCTAGCGGGAGGAACCTACGAGCAGTACTTC. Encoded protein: CASSQDSLAGGTYEQYF.

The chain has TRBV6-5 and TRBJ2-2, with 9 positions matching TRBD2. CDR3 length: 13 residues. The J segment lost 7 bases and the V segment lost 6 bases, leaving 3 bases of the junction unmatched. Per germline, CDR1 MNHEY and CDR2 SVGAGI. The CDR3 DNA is TGTGCCAGCAGCCGTAGCGGGGGCGGGGAGCTGTTTTTT. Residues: CASSRSGGGELFF.

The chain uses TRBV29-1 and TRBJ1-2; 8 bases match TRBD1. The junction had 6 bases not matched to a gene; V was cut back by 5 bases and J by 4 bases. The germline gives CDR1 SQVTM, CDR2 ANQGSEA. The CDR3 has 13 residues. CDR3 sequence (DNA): TGCAGCGTTCGGACAGGGTCGAGCTATGGCTACACCTTC. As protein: CSVRTGSSYGYTF. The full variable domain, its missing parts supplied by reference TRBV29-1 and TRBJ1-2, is SAVISQKPSRDICQRGTSLTIQCQVDSQVTMMFWYRQQPGQSLTLIATANQGSEATYESGFVIDKFPISRPNLTFSTLTVSNMSPEDSSIYLCSVRTGSSYGYTFGSGTRLTVV.

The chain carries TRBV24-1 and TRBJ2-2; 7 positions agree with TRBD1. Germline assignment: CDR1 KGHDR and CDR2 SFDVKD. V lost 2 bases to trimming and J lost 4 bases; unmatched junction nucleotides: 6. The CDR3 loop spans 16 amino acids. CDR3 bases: TGTGCCACCAGTGATTATGACAGGGCGGGCACCGGGGAGCTGTTTTTT. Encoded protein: CATSDYDRAGTGELFF.

The CDR3 nucleotides are TGTGCCAGCAACCTCGACAGACCACCCTATGGCTACACCTTC. The encoded protein is CASNLDRPPYGYTF. The chain recombines TRBV2 with TRBJ1-2, with D maybe TRBD1 (5 bases). This CDR3 comprises 14 residues. V was pared by 7 bases and J by 4 bases, with 16 bases between. Germline V lookup: CDR1 SNHLY, CDR2 FYNNEI.